This T cell receptor beta chain was documented in a study of CD8 T cells in ankylosing spondylitis. Study-level findings and limits: Matched ankylosing spondylitis synovial fluid reportedly contained a significantly enriched population of disease-linked clones. Seemingly characteristic of ankylosing spondylitis blood was a TCR beta motif consisting of 7 or 8 highly homologous variants.

The J segment lost 8 bases and the V segment lost 2 bases, leaving 4 bases of the junction unmatched. This CDR3 spans 14 amino acids. Germline V gene data show CDR1 as MGHRA and CDR2 as YSYEKL. A note on this clonotype: What it binds is unknown.

TCRdb passed the 5' RACE reads through MiXCR, listing each CDR3 protein once. Seen here are 700,000 or so distinct CDR3 sequences, roughly 19% observed once, and the top ten hold around 19%. This clonotype was sampled from a male donor with ankylosing spondylitis. The chain combines TRBV4-1 with TRBJ1-4; 8 nucleotides match TRBD1. Sequences were obtained from blood, either unsorted or a sorted T cell fraction (not recorded which). CDR3 nucleotide sequence: TGCGCCAGCAGCCAACGGACAGGGTGGGAAAAACTGTTTTTT. Its translation: CASSQRTGWEKLFF.